These T cell receptor beta chains were read from a single sample in a study of breast tumors, draining lymph nodes, adjacent tissues. TCRdb recomputed calls from the multiplex PCR reads with MiXCR, one row per CDR3 protein. The table records around 130,000 distinct CDR3 sequences, 20% to 25% of them present only once. The source material was axillary lymph node tissue. These receptor sequences come from a female donor with breast cancer. Some clones in this sample may be carry-over from other donors' samples. Both conserved end residues are trimmed from each CDR3. The D gene is left open where the match is weak.

TRBJ2-1 | NA | TRBV12-5 | ASGTRGSYNEQF
TRBJ1-2 | NA | TRBV28 | ASRGGANYGYT
TRBJ2-1 | TRBD2 | TRBV27 | ASGGLADSNEQF
TRBJ2-1 | NA | TRBV19 | ASSIGGAPYNEQF
TRBJ2-5 | NA | TRBV2 | ASNREETQY
TRBJ2-4 | NA | TRBV7-3 | ASSLSRAQKNIQY
TRBJ2-1 | NA | TRBV27 | ASSQSSAGPKF
TRBJ2-7 | NA | TRBV6-1 | ASSEITNPGRSAYEQY
TRBJ2-7 | TRBD2 | TRBV6-2/TRBV6-3 | ASSYTGGIEQY
TRBJ2-5 | NA | TRBV12-3/TRBV12-4 | ASSFDPNQETQY
TRBJ2-7 | TRBD1 | TRBV5-1 | ASSLGDRQGGHEQY
TRBJ2-5 | TRBD1 | TRBV5-1 | ASSRTAPATGEWVTQY
TRBJ2-7 | TRBD2 | TRBV28 | ASSLFSREGEQY
TRBJ2-7 | TRBD2 | TRBV28 | ASSTLAGVRGQY
TRBJ2-5 | NA | TRBV20-1 | SARRQVQETQY
TRBJ2-7 | NA | TRBV30 | AWSLGLDLYYEQY
TRBJ2-7 | NA | TRBV30 | AWSEADEQY
TRBJ1-2 | TRBD1 | TRBV4-1 | ASRQTGDYGYT
TRBJ2-1 | TRBD2 | TRBV2 | ASSVSSGRAVEQF
TRBJ2-1 | NA | TRBV20-1 | SARDPRQWEVF
TRBJ2-7 | TRBD2 | TRBV9 | ASSVEGAGAGLGEQY
TRBJ1-2 | NA | TRBV7-8 | ASSYWGGEGYT
TRBJ1-3 | NA | TRBV3-1 | ASSQGHENTIY
TRBJ2-5 | NA | TRBV6-2/TRBV6-3 | ASMSGGSDGGTQY
TRBJ1-4 | NA | TRBV5-6 | ASSLSGPGMREKLF
TRBJ1-2 | NA | TRBV7-9 | ASSLPGSYGYT
TRBJ2-7 | TRBD1 | TRBV3-1 | ASSQEGTGFYEQY
TRBJ2-2 | NA | TRBV30 | AWSFSSGELF
TRBJ2-1 | NA | TRBV12-5 | ASGWGKGGRDEQF
TRBJ2-7 | NA | TRBV14 | ASSLLPGAGDYEQY
TRBJ2-1 | NA | TRBV5-1 | ASTQGAYNEQF
TRBJ2-1 | TRBD1 | TRBV12-3/TRBV12-4 | ASMAGGTYNEQF
TRBJ2-4 | TRBD1 | TRBV6-4 | ASRAGQGRAIQY
TRBJ2-1 | TRBD2 | TRBV12-3/TRBV12-4 | ASTPGGRNEQF
TRBJ2-7 | NA | TRBV6-1 | ASSEGLRAEY
TRBJ2-7 | TRBD2 | TRBV20-1 | SARFPRTSGDEQY
TRBJ2-2 | NA | TRBV6-2/TRBV6-3 | ASSYGQGRDTGELF
TRBJ2-2 | NA | TRBV5-4 | ASSLSGFTGELF
TRBJ1-5 | TRBD1 | TRBV2 | ASRPAGGVGNQPQH
TRBJ2-3 | NA | TRBV29-1 | SVATDSTDTQY
TRBJ2-3 | NA | TRBV6-2/TRBV6-3 | ASSPPLGSPSTDTQY
TRBJ2-5 | NA | TRBV7-3 | ASSNRDKCETQY
TRBJ2-7 | NA | TRBV6-1 | ASSEFEQGYEQY
TRBJ2-7 | TRBD2 | TRBV12-3/TRBV12-4 | ASSPTLAGGPVSYEQY
TRBJ2-1 | NA | TRBV7-2 | ASSLGGGYNEQF